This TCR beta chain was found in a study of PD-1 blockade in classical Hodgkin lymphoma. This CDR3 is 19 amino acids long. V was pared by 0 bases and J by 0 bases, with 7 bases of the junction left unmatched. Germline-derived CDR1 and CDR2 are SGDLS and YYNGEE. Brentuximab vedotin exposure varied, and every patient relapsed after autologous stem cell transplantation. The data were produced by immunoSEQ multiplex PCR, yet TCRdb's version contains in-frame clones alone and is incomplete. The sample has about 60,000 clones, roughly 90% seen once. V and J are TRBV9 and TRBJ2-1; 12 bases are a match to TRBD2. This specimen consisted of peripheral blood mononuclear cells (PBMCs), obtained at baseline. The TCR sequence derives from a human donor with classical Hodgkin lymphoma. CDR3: CASSVGLAGVTHSYNEQFF. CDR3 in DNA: TGTGCCAGCAGCGTAGGACTAGCGGGAGTCACCCACTCCTACAATGAGCAGTTCTTC.